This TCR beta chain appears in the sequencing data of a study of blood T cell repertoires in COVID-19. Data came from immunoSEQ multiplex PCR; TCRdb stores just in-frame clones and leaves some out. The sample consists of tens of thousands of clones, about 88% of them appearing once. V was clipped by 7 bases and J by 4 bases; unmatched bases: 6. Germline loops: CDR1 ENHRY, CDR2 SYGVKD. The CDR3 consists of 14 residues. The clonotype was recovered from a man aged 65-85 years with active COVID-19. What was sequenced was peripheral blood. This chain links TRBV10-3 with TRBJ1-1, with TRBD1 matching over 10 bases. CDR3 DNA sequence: TGTGCCATCACCCCGGGACAGGGGCCCACTGAAGCTTTCTTT. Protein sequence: CAITPGQGPTEAFF.